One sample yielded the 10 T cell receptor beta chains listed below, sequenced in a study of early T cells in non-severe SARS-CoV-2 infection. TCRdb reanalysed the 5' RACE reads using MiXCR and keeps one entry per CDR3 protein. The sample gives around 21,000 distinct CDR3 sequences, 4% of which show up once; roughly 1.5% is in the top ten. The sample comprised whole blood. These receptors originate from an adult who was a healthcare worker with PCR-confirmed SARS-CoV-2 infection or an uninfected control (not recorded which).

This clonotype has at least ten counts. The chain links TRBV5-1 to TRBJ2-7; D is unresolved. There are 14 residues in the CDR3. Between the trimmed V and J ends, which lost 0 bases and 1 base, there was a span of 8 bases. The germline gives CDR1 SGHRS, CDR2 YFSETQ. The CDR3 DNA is TGCGCCAGCAGCTTGGAAGGTTTTTCCTACGAGCAGTACTTC. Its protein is CASSLEGFSYEQYF. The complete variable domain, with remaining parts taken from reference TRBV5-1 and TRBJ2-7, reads KAGVTQTPRYLIKTRGQQVTLSCSPISGHRSVSWYQQTPGQGLQFLFEYFSETQRNKGNFPGRFSGRQFSNSRSEMNVSTLELGDSALYLCASSLEGFSYEQYFGPGTRLTVT.

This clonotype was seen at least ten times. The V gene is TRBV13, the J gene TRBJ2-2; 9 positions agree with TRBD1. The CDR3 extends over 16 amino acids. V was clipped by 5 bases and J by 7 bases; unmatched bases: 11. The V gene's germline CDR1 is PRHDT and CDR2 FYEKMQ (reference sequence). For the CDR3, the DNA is TGTGCCAGCAGCGGGGGGACAGGGATTCGCAACGGGGAGCTGTTTTTT. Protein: CASSGGTGIRNGELFF. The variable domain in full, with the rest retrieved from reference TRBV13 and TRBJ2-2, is AAGVIQSPRHLIKEKRETATLKCYPIPRHDTVYWYQQGPGQDPQFLISFYEKMQSDKGSIPDRFSAQQFSDYHSELNMSSLELGDSALYFCASSGGTGIRNGELFFGEGSRLTVL.

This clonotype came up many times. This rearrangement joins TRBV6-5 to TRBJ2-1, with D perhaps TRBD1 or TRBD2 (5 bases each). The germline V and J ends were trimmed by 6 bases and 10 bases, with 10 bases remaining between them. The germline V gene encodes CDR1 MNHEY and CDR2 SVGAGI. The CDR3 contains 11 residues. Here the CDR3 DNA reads TGTGCCAGCAGAACCGGGACGGAGCAGTTCTTC. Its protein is CASRTGTEQFF.

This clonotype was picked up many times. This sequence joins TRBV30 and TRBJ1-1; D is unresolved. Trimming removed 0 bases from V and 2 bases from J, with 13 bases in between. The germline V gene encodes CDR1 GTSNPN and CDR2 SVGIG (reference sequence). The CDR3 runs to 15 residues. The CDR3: CAWSVRGLLNTEAFF. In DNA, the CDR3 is TGTGCCTGGAGTGTACGCGGATTGCTCAACACTGAAGCTTTCTTT.

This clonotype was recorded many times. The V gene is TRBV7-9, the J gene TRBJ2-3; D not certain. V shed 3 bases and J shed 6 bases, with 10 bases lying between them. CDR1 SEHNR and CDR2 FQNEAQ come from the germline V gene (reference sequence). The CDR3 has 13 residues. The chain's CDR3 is CASSFSNADTQYF. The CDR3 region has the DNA TGTGCCAGCAGCTTTTCAAATGCGGATACGCAGTATTTT. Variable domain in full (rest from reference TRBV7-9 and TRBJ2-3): DTGVSQNPRHKITKRGQNVTFRCDPISEHNRLYWYRQTLGQGPEFLTYFQNEAQLEKSRLLSDRFSAERPKGSFSTLEIQRTEQGDSAMYLCASSFSNADTQYFGPGTRLTVL.

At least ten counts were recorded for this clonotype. In DNA, the CDR3 is TGTGCCAGCAGTTATGGGACGGCCTCCCAGCCCCAGCATTTT. Its translation: CASSYGTASQPQHF. The chain combines TRBV6-2 or TRBV6-3 with TRBJ1-5; tentative D call: TRBD1 (5 bases). Germline assignment: CDR1 MNHEY and CDR2 SVGEGT. The CDR3 covers 14 residues. The V end was cut by 3 bases, the J end by 7 bases, with 13 bases between.

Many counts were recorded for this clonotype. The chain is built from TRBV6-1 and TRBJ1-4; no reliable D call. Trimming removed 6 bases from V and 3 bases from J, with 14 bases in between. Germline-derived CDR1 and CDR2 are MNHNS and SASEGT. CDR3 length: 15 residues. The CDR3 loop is CASSPRAAANEKLFF. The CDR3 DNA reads TGTGCCAGCAGCCCTCGAGCGGCGGCTAATGAAAAACTGTTTTTT.

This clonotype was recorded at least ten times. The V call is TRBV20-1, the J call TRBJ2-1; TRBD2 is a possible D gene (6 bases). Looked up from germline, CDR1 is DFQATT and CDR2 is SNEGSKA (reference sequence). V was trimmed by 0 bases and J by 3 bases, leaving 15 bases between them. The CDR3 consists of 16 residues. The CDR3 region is CSARDRLRGDYNEQFF. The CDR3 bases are TGCAGTGCTAGAGATCGCCTGCGGGGAGACTACAATGAGCAGTTCTTC.

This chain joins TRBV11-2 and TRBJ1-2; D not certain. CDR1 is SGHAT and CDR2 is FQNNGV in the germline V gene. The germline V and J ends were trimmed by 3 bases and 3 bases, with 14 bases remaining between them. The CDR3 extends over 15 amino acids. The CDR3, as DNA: TGTGCCAGCAGCTTTCATCGGTCCCCCGACTATGGCTACACCTTC. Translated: CASSFHRSPDYGYTF.

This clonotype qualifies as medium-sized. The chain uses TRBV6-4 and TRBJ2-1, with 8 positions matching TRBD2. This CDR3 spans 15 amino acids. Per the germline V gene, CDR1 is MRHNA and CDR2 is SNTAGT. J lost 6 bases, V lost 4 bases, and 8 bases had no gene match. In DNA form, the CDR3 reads TGTGCCAGCAGTGTAATAGCGGGGCAGCGCAATGAGCAGTTCTTC. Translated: CASSVIAGQRNEQFF.